The clone carrying this TCR beta chain was detected once. Antigen specificity is unknown. The data stem from a study of T cell repertoires and HLA-DP antigens. Whole-study context: Alloreactive CD4+ T cells targeted HLA-DP on transduced HeLa. Pre-culture CD4+ samples used 1,200 ng DNA versus roughly 200 ng for CD137+CD4+ sorts.

Clones were sequenced by immunoSEQ multiplex PCR, and TCRdb holds only the in-frame ones, with some missing. Among some 89,000 clones listed, around 86% were seen once. Average purity of the negatively selected CD4+ T cells was about 98%. The TCR comes from a man aged 45-60 years in good health and CMV-seronegative. Input material: CD4+ T cells from PBMCs.

The CDR3 nucleotides are TGTGCCAGCAGCCGTGACGGTGGGGGGTGGAACACCGGGGAGCTGTTTTTT. This sequence encodes CASSRDGGGWNTGELFF. This chain joins TRBV5-6 and TRBJ2-2; tentatively, D is TRBD2 (6 bases). The CDR3 covers 17 residues. CDR1 is SGHDT, CDR2 YYEEEE, per germline. The V gene lost 4 bases and the J gene lost 1 base, with 17 bases spanning the gap.